This T cell receptor (beta chain) was profiled in a study of shared clonotypes between healthy human individuals. The CDR3 totals 16 residues. Looked up from germline, CDR1 is SGDLS and CDR2 is YYNGEE. Trimming shortened V by 4 bases and J by 2 bases, and 17 bases separated the two germline ends. It was about 180 ng DNA, 25,000 to 35,000 T cell genomes, that sorted-subset replicate PCRs used. Profiled with immunoSEQ multiplex PCR; TCRdb holds only in-frame clones, not every one. The sample includes 2 million to 3 million clones, roughly 93% of them seen just once. Sequenced sample: naive CD4+ T cells from PBMCs. Indicated subset: CD45RA+ positively selected. The rearrangement links TRBV9 to TRBJ2-3; TRBD1 is a possible D gene (6 bases). This sequence originates from a man between 18 and 29 years old in good health. Some clones in this sample may be carry-over from other donors' samples. This CDR3 is CASSPLGAEVTDTQYF. For the CDR3, the DNA is TGTGCCAGCAGCCCCCTGGGGGCGGAGGTCACAGATACGCAGTATTTT.